This T cell receptor (beta chain) was obtained from a study of blood T cell repertoires in COVID-19. Study-wide background: PBMCs, B-cell-depleted T cells, or T cells were the source of the cDNA or gDNA that made up the material.

Only in-frame clones appear in the TCRdb table, and some are missing; sequencing was by immunoSEQ multiplex PCR. Of about 170,000 clones in the sample, around 87% were seen once. The CDR3 runs 13 residues. V lost 5 bases and J lost 6, with 11 bases in between. The chain joins TRBV12-3 or TRBV12-4 to TRBJ1-5; maybe TRBD1 (5 bases). The clonotype comes from a woman aged 80 or over with COVID-19, enrolled during active disease. Material for sequencing was peripheral blood. For the CDR3, the DNA is TGTGCCAGCAGTCCCAGGGAACGTCAGCCCCAGCATTTT. Residues: CASSPRERQPQHF.